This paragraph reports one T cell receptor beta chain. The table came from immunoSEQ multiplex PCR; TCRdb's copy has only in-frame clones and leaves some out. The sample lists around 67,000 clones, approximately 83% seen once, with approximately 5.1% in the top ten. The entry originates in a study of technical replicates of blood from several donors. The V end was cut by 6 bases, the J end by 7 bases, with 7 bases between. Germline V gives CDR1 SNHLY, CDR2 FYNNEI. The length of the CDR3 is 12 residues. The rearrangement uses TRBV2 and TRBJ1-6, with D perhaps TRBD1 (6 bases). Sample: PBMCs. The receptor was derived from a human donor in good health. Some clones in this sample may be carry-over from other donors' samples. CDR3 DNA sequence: TGTGCCAGCAGAGGGACAAATTCACCCCTCCACTTT. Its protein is CASRGTNSPLHF. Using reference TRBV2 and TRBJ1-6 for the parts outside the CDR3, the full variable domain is EPEVTQTPSHQVTQMGQEVILRCVPISNHLYFYWYRQILGQKVEFLVSFYNNEISEKSEIFDDQFSVERPDGSNFTLKIRSTKLEDSAMYFCASRGTNSPLHFGNGTRLTVT.